Sequencing of this TCR beta chain was carried out in a study of cytomegalovirus exposure and HLA in healthy donors. Both 60 Vbeta primers and 13 Jbeta primers went into the PCR. Using immunoSEQ multiplex PCR, the repertoire was profiled, and TCRdb retains in-frame clones only, with some absent. The repertoire holds 110,000 to 150,000 clones, roughly a tenth seen once, with 1.5% to 2% in the top ten. Germline V gives CDR1 SGDLS, CDR2 YYNGEE. The CDR3 is 12 residues long. V was trimmed by 2 bases and J by 8 bases, leaving 10 bases between them. On this clone: Its antigen is as yet unknown.

Points from the study as a whole: The CMV antigen specificity of three CMV-associated chains was confirmed through in vitro analysis. Immune exposure was documented only through CMV serostatus. When the data were analyzed later, several of the most significant clusters appeared to be linked to common viral pathogens.

This clonotype originated in a male donor in good health and CMV-seronegative. Sequencing input: PBMCs. This chain links TRBV9 with TRBJ1-2, with D uncertain. In DNA, the CDR3 is TGTGCCAGCAGCGTGCCAGCGGGGGGCTACACCTTC. Protein product: CASSVPAGGYTF.